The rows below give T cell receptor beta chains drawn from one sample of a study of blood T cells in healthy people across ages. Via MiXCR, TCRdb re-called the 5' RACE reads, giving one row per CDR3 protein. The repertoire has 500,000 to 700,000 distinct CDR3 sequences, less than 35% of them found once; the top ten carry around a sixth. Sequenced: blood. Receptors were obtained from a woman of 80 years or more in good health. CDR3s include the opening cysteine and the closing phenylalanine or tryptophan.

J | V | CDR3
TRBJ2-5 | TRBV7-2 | CASSQGLAVMGPQEETQYF
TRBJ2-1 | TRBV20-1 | CSASTGIREQFF
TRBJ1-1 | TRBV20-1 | CSAPRGGRVTEAFF
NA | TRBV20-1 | CSARRSSNIQYF
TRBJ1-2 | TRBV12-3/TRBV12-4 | CASTFTGGNGYTF
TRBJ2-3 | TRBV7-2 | CASSFDSGGADTQYF
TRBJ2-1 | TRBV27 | CASSFKGRLYNEQFF
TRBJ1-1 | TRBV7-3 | CASRPNRDTEAFF
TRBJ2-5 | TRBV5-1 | CASSPDRGLQETQYF
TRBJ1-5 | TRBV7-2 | CASSDRGNQPQHF